This T cell receptor beta chain stems from a study of blood T cell repertoires in COVID-19. Sequenced by immunoSEQ multiplex PCR; TCRdb stores in-frame clones only, minus some. The profile covers around 250,000 clones, with around nine tenths appearing a single time and about 8.8% taken by the ten largest. Material for sequencing was peripheral blood. The sequence was collected from a man in his forties with active or convalescent COVID-19.

CDR3 coding DNA: TGTGCCAGCAGTCTGGGACTACGGACTCGTGAGCAGTTCTTC. Encoded protein: CASSLGLRTREQFF. This chain uses TRBV5-8 with TRBJ2-1, with TRBD2 identical over 7 bases. After removal of 5 bases from V and 9 bases from J, the junction contained 11 bases not matched to a gene. This CDR3 has 14 amino acids. Looked up from germline, CDR1 is SGHTS and CDR2 is YDEGEE.